This TCR beta chain was recorded in a study of T cells in Graves' hyperthyroidism and ophthalmopathy. The germline gives CDR1 LNHDA, CDR2 SQIVND (reference sequence). V was trimmed by 6 bases and J by 4 bases, leaving 15 bases between them. CDR3 length: 15 amino acids. Amplification of TCR beta CDR3 regions was performed using RNA transcripts as template. When the TCR CDR3 underwent first-round RT-PCR, the HTBI primer set was used. MiXCR, applied by TCRdb to the multiplex PCR reads, yields one record per CDR3 protein. The sample lists around 340,000 distinct CDR3 sequences, 15% to 20% occurring once. This clonotype was counted ten times or more.

This chain connects TRBV19 to TRBJ2-2; D might be TRBD1 or TRBD2, each matching 5 bases. This clonotype originated in a woman aged 40-49 years with Graves' ophthalmopathy. Sequenced input: blood. In nucleotides, the CDR3 is TGTGCCAGTAGCGAGGGGTTGCGTGTCACCGGGGAGCTGTTTTTT. Amino acids: CASSEGLRVTGELFF.